The 6 T cell receptor beta chains below were found in one sample sequenced in a study of T cell repertoires in cytomegalovirus infection. Each CDR3 protein is one row after TCRdb ran MiXCR on the reads. The sample includes 95,000 to 120,000 distinct CDR3 sequences, 30% seen only once; the top ten take 40% to 45%. Antigens of these TCRs are unknown. The sequencing here drew on CD8+ T cells from cultured PBMCs, taken from culture after CMV antigen stimulation. Every receptor here comes from a human donor in good health (CMV status not recorded). Some clones in this sample may be carry-over from other donors' samples.

This clonotype turned up a few times. This chain connects TRBV27 to TRBJ1-3; no clear D gene. Per germline, CDR1 MNHEY and CDR2 SMNVEV (reference sequence). This CDR3 contains 15 residues. Trimming took 6 bases from V and 0 from J, leaving 12 bases between them. The CDR3 region has the DNA TGTGCCAGCAGCCTCTCAATCAGCTCTGGAAACACCATATATTTT. Its translation: CASSLSISSGNTIYF.

A word on this clonotype: A read error is possible here, since a much larger clone lies one base away. This chain connects TRBV7-9 to TRBJ2-7; D call uncertain. This CDR3 contains 11 residues. The ends were cut back, 5 bases at V and 3 bases at J, with 5 bases in the middle. CDR1 SEHNR and CDR2 FQNEAQ come from the germline V gene (reference sequence). The DNA for the CDR3 is TGTGCCAGCAGCCCCGACTACGAGCAGTACTTC. This sequence encodes CASSPDYEQYF.

Only a few counts were recorded for this clonotype. The J gene is TRBJ2-7, the V gene TRBV6-1; D call uncertain. The CDR3 contains 14 residues. Looked up from germline, CDR1 is MNHNS and CDR2 is SASEGT. V was pared by 6 bases and J by 2 bases, with 14 bases between. The CDR3 region is CASSDRYLTYEQYF. The CDR3 nucleotides are TGTGCCAGCAGCGATCGGTACTTAACCTACGAGCAGTACTTC.

This clonotype was found a few times. The J gene is TRBJ2-1, the V gene TRBV28, with 12 bases fitting TRBD1. This CDR3 comprises 18 residues. Trimming cost V 6 bases and J 3 bases; bases outside gene matches: 12. Germline lookup yields CDR1 MDHEN and CDR2 SYDVKM. The CDR3 region has the DNA TGTGCCAGCAGATCGGGACAGGGGGCAATTTTACACTACAATGAGCAGTTCTTC. As protein: CASRSGQGAILHYNEQFF.

This clonotype was found a few times. J is TRBJ1-1 and V is TRBV4-1; D is ambiguous. This CDR3 has 13 amino acids. Trimming removed 0 bases at V and 11 bases at J, with 13 bases between. Germline CDR1 reads MGHRA; CDR2 reads YSYEKL. The CDR3 coding sequence is TGCGCCAGCAGCCAAGATCGGAGGGCCCCCGCTTTCTTT. Encoded protein: CASSQDRRAPAFF.

This chain joins TRBV2 and TRBJ2-7, with D possibly being TRBD1 (6 bases). Looked up from germline, CDR1 is SNHLY and CDR2 is FYNNEI. The CDR3 is 12 residues long. V dropped 8 bases and J dropped 1 base, with 9 bases sitting between them. Here the CDR3 reads CASLGQSYEQYF. The CDR3 coding sequence is TGTGCCAGCCTTGGACAGTCCTACGAGCAGTACTTC.